The clone carrying this T cell receptor (beta chain) was observed many times. This specimen comes from a study of molecular identifiers for immune sequencing clone quantification. TCRdb independently ran MiXCR on the PCR reads; one entry per CDR3 protein. This table holds 300,000 to 350,000 distinct CDR3 sequences, about 20% found once. Looked up from germline, CDR1 is MGHRA and CDR2 is YSYEKL. CDR3 length: 13 residues. The V end lost 1 base, the J end lost 1 base, and 4 bases lay between the germline ends. This TCR was recovered from a human donor in good health. Some libraries in this study had Jurkat cell RNA spiked in. The sample consisted of naive CD8+ T cells from blood, with Jurkat cell RNA spiked in. The subset is: FACS-sorted CD8+CD4-CCR7+CD45RA+ naive T cells. The J gene is TRBJ1-1, the V gene TRBV4-1; D is undetermined. DNA for the CDR3: TGCGCCAGCAGCCAAGGACCGAACACTGAAGCTTTCTTT. This encodes CASSQGPNTEAFF.